One and the same sample provided the 8 T cell receptor beta chains below, sequenced in a study of CD8 T cells in ankylosing spondylitis. Study-wide findings and caveats: Characteristic of ankylosing spondylitis blood, it appeared, was a TCR beta motif comprising several highly homologous variants.

Their antigen targets remain unknown. In TCRdb, the 5' RACE reads were re-called with MiXCR into one record per CDR3 protein. The sample shows 800,000 to 900,000 distinct CDR3 sequences, 12% of them seen only once. What was sequenced was blood, either unsorted or a sorted T cell fraction (not recorded which). The source of these receptors is a male donor with ankylosing spondylitis.

This clonotype was seen a few times. V is TRBV7-9 and J is TRBJ1-1; D gene unclear. Between the trimmed V and J ends, which lost 1 base and 0 bases, there was a span of 6 bases. This CDR3 is built from 14 residues. The V gene's germline CDR1 is SEHNR and CDR2 FQNEAQ (reference sequence). The CDR3 DNA sequence: TGTGCCAGCAGCTTAGTGGCAGTGAACACTGAAGCTTTCTTT. Its translation: CASSLVAVNTEAFF.

This clonotype showed up many times. The chain recombines TRBV6-2 or TRBV6-3 with TRBJ1-5, with D possibly matching TRBD1 (5 bases). The CDR3 loop spans 13 amino acids. The V end was cut by 2 bases, the J end by 6 bases, with 8 bases between. Looked up from germline, CDR1 is MNHEY and CDR2 is SVGEGT. The DNA of the CDR3 is TGTGCCAGCAGTTACAGGGGTGGTCAGCCCCAGCATTTT. The encoded protein is CASSYRGGQPQHF.

This clonotype appeared a few times. The chain recombines TRBV28 with TRBJ2-3; 11 positions match TRBD1. Germline V gene lookup returns CDR1 MDHEN and CDR2 SYDVKM. This CDR3 region has 16 residues. The ends lost 2 bases at V and 5 bases at J; junction bases unmatched: 6. The CDR3 DNA is TGTGCCAGCAGTTTAACAGGACAGGGGGCATTAGATACGCAGTATTTT. The encoded protein is CASSLTGQGALDTQYF.

This clonotype was seen a few times. V gene TRBV7-2 combines with J gene TRBJ2-3; 11 nucleotides match TRBD2. V lost 5 bases, J lost 8 bases, and 12 bases stayed unmatched. This CDR3 is 16 amino acids long. Germline loops: CDR1 SGHTA, CDR2 FQGNSA. CDR3 coding DNA: TGTGCCAGCAGCGAATCAATGCTAGCGGGAGGAAGTACGCAGTATTTT. Translation: CASSESMLAGGSTQYF.

This clonotype was seen more than once but under ten times. V usage is TRBV25-1 and J usage is TRBJ2-7; D ambiguous. This CDR3 has 12 residues. Germline V lookup: CDR1 MGHDK, CDR2 SYGVNS. V gave up 2 bases and J gave up 3 bases, with 5 bases separating them. The DNA of the CDR3 is TGTGCCAGCAGTGAAGCGTTCTACGAGCAGTACTTC. This translates into CASSEAFYEQYF.

Only a few counts were recorded for this clonotype. The gene calls are TRBV7-3 and TRBJ1-1, with D uncertain. V lost 3 bases and J 0 bases, leaving 5 bases between the germline ends. The CDR3 extends over 13 amino acids. CDR1 SGHTA and CDR2 FQGTGA come from the germline V gene. CDR3 DNA: TGTGCCAGCAGCTTTGAGTTGAACACTGAAGCTTTCTTT. Amino acids: CASSFELNTEAFF.

This clonotype was seen a handful of times. The rearrangement links TRBV4-3 to TRBJ2-7; the D gene is possibly TRBD1 (5 bases). The V and J ends lost 0 bases and 4 bases respectively, with 19 bases between them. Germline V CDR1 and CDR2: LGHNA, YSLEER. The CDR3 is made up of 17 amino acids. The CDR3: CASSQDLRGPLGYEQYF. As DNA, the CDR3 is TGCGCCAGCAGCCAAGATCTTAGGGGCCCTTTGGGGTACGAGCAGTACTTC.

This clonotype has just a few counts. The chain combines TRBV4-2 with TRBJ2-7; D remains ambiguous. V lost 4 bases, J lost 1 base, and 8 bases lay in between. Germline assignment: CDR1 LGHNA and CDR2 YNFKEQ. The CDR3 runs 13 residues. The CDR3 loop is CASSRPESYEQYF. In nucleotides, the CDR3 is TGTGCCAGCAGCCGACCCGAGTCCTACGAGCAGTACTTC.